The clone carrying this T cell receptor (beta chain) came up a few times. Its antigen is unidentified. TCRdb re-analysed the reads in MiXCR, keeping a single row per CDR3 protein. Of roughly 180,000 distinct CDR3 sequences listed, about 20% were seen once; the top ten hold roughly 25%. The germline CDR1 and CDR2 sequences are SGHTA and FQGNSA. There are 16 residues in the CDR3. V lost 5 bases and J lost 4; bases outside the gene matches: 13. This record belongs to a study of T cell repertoires in cytomegalovirus infection. About the research overall: Peptides in the study included HLA-C-restricted and HLA-B-restricted CMV epitopes. From public TCR beta signatures came an indication of both CMV infection and matching HLA type.

The receptor comes from a human donor in good health (CMV status not recorded). Some clones in this sample may be carry-over from other donors' samples. The specimen comprised CD8+ T cells from cultured PBMCs, sampled from culture after CMV antigen stimulation. The rearrangement links TRBV7-2 to TRBJ2-5, with 7 bases matching TRBD2. CDR3 nucleotides: TGTGCCAGCAGCAGTTCCGGGGTCTGGGAGGGAGAGACCCAGTACTTC. The encoded protein is CASSSSGVWEGETQYF.